This TCR beta chain was profiled in a study of shared clonotypes between healthy human individuals. Study-level information: The donors, a couple of women and a few men, were aged 18 to 49.

Clones were sequenced by immunoSEQ multiplex PCR, and TCRdb holds only the in-frame ones, with some missing. The sample yields hundreds of thousands of clones, around 96% seen once. It was CD45RO-negative cells, positively selected for CCR7, that made up naive CD8 cells, with terminally differentiated effector memory CD45RA+ cells excluded. A word on this clone: Its target is not known.

Study-wide findings and caveats: Memory subsets generally showed lower estimated richness than naive subsets.

Germline V lookup: CDR1 SGHRS, CDR2 YFSETQ. V shed 6 bases and J shed 4 bases, with 12 bases lying between them. The CDR3 runs 13 residues. Sequencing was done on a sample of naive CD8+ T cells sorted from blood. This rearrangement joins TRBV5-1 to TRBJ2-3; D is possibly TRBD1 (5 bases). The source of this sequence is a woman in her 30s in good health. The CDR3 nucleotides read TGCGCCAGCACCTTACAGGACGCAGATACGCAGTATTTT. Protein: CASTLQDADTQYF.